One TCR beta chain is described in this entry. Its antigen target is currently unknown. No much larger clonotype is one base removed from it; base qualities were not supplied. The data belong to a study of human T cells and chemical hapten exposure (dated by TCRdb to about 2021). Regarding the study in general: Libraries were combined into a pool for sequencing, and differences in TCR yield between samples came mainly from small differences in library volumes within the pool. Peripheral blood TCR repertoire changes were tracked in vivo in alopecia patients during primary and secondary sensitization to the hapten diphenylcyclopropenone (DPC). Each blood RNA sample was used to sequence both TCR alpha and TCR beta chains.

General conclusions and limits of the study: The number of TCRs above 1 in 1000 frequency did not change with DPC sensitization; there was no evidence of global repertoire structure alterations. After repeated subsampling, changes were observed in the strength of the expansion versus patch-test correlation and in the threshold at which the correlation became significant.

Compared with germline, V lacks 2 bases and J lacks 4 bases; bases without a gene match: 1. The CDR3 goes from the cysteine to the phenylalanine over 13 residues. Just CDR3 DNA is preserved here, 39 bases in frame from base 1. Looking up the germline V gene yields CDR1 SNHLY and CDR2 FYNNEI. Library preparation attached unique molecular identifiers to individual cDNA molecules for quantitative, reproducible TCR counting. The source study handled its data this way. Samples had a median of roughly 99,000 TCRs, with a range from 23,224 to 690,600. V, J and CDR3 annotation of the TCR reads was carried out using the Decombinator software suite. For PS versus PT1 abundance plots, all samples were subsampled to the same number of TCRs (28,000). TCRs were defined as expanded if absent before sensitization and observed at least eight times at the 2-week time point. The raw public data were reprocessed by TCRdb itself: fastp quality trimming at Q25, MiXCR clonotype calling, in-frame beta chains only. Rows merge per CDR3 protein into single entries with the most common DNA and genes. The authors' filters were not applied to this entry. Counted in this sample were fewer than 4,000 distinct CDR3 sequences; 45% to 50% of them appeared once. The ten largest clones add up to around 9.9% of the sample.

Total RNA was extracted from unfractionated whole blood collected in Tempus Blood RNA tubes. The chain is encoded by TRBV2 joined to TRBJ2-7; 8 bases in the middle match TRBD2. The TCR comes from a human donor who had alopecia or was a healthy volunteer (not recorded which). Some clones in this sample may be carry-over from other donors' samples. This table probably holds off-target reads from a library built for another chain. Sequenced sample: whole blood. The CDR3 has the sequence CASSEREGYEQYF. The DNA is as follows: TGTGCCAGCAGTGAACGGGAGGGGTACGAGCAGTACTTC. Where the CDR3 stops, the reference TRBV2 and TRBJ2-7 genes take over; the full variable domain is EPEVTQTPSHQVTQMGQEVILRCVPISNHLYFYWYRQILGQKVEFLVSFYNNEISEKSEIFDDQFSVERPDGSNFTLKIRSTKLEDSAMYFCASSEREGYEQYFGPGTRLTVT.